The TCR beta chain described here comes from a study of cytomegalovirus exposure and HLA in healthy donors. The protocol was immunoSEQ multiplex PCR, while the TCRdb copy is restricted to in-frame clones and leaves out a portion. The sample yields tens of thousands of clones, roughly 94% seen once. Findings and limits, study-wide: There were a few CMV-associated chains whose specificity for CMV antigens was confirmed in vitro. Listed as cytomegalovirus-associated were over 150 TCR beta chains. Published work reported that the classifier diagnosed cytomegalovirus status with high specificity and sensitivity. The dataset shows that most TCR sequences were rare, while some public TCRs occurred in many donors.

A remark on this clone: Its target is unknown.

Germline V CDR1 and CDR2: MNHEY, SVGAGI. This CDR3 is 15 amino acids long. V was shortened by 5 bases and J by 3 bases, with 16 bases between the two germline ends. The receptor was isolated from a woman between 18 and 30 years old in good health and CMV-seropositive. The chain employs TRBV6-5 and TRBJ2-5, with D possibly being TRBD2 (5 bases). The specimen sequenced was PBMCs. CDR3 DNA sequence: TGTGCCAGCAGTCTTTCTGGGAGAGGGAAAGAGACCCAGTACTTC. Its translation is CASSLSGRGKETQYF.